A single sample gave rise to the 14 T cell receptor beta chains below, sequenced in a study of blood T cell repertoires in COVID-19. Clones were sequenced by immunoSEQ multiplex PCR, and TCRdb holds only the in-frame ones, with some missing. This sample has 100,000 to 150,000 clones, with roughly 90% found just once. Specimen: peripheral blood. The receptors stem from a man in his fifties with acute or convalescent COVID-19.

V and J are TRBV24-1 and TRBJ2-4; the D gene is possibly TRBD1 (6 bases). V was clipped by 5 bases and J by 0 bases, with 10 bases between them. The CDR3 sequence is 15 residues long. CDR1 is KGHDR and CDR2 is SFDVKD in the germline V gene. The CDR3 DNA is TGTGCCACCAGTGTGGCAGGGGTAGCCAAAAACATTCAGTACTTC. Its protein is CATSVAGVAKNIQYF.

The chain carries TRBV11-2 and TRBJ2-3; D perhaps matches TRBD2 (6 bases). V lost 5 bases to trimming and J lost 3 bases, with 9 bases between them. This CDR3 has 13 amino acids. Germline CDR1 and CDR2: SGHAT and FQNNGV. The CDR3 DNA is TGTGCCAGCAGCCCGGGGACTACAGATACGCAGTATTTT. It codes for CASSPGTTDTQYF. Based on the CDR3 plus reference TRBV11-2 and TRBJ2-3, the full variable domain is EAGVAQSPRYKIIEKRQSVAFWCNPISGHATLYWYQQILGQGPKLLIQFQNNGVVDDSQLPKDRFSAERLKGVDSTLKIQPAKLEDSAVYLCASSPGTTDTQYFGPGTRLTVL.

A note on this clone: Mismatch with germline at one junction end may stem from a read error. In DNA form, the CDR3 reads TGTGCCAGCAGCCTAGCGGGAGGAAACTACGAGCAGTACTTC. As protein: CASSLAGGNYEQYF. The chain is built from TRBV7-8 and TRBJ2-7; 11 nucleotides line up with TRBD2. This CDR3 is built from 14 residues. The germline gives CDR1 SGHVS, CDR2 FQNEAQ.

The genes are TRBV7-6 and TRBJ1-3; D is ambiguous. There are 15 residues in the CDR3. Germline V CDR1 and CDR2: SGHVS, FNYEAQ. Trimming pared 1 base from V and 4 bases from J, leaving 11 bases between. The CDR3 loop reads CASSLGLGVGNTIYF. The DNA of the CDR3 is TGTGCCAGCAGCTTAGGGCTGGGAGTCGGAAACACCATATATTTT.

This clone was seen a single time. This chain joins TRBV7-7 and TRBJ2-2; 9 bases are a match to TRBD1. Germline trimming cut 5 bases from V and 3 bases from J; bases unmatched to any gene: 7. The CDR3 loop spans 16 amino acids. The V gene's germline CDR1 is SSHAT and CDR2 FNYEAQ (reference sequence). The CDR3 region is CASSTQGASDTGELFF. CDR3 nucleotide sequence: TGTGCCAGCAGCACACAGGGGGCCTCCGACACCGGGGAGCTGTTTTTT.

V gene TRBV15 combines with J gene TRBJ2-2; D may be TRBD2 (8 bases). The CDR3 has 18 amino acids. Germline V gives CDR1 LNHNV, CDR2 YYDKDF (reference sequence). The V end was cut by 1 base, the J end by 1 base, with 16 bases between. CDR3 nucleotides: TGTGCCACCAGCAGAGCCGGGAGGGGGCGAAGGAACACCGGGGAGCTGTTTTTT. This translates into CATSRAGRGRRNTGELFF.

V is TRBV15 and J is TRBJ1-4; D call uncertain. Trimming removed 5 bases at V and 10 bases at J, with 11 bases between. Germline CDR1 and CDR2: LNHNV and YYDKDF (reference sequence). The CDR3 has 12 amino acids. CDR3 DNA: TGTGCCACCAGCGGGCCAAACGGAAAACTGTTTTTT. Residues: CATSGPNGKLFF.

The chain has TRBV4-2 and TRBJ2-7; 7 positions match TRBD2. CDR1 is LGHNA, CDR2 YNFKEQ, per germline. J lost 0 bases, V lost 1 base, and 3 bases had no gene match. The CDR3 runs 15 residues. CDR3 loop: CASSQARDYSYEQYF. The CDR3 DNA reads TGTGCCAGCAGCCAAGCCCGGGACTACTCCTACGAGCAGTACTTC.

V and J are TRBV18 and TRBJ2-5, with TRBD2 identical over 9 bases. Germline CDR1 and CDR2: KGHSH and LQKENI. This CDR3 region has 15 residues. V was pared by 2 bases and J by 5 bases, with 6 bases of the junction left unmatched. The CDR3 sequence: CASSPWGSGSETQYF. CDR3 DNA sequence: TGTGCCAGCTCACCATGGGGTAGCGGGAGCGAGACCCAGTACTTC. Full variable domain (remainder filled in from reference TRBV18 and TRBJ2-5): NAGVMQNPRHLVRRRGQEARLRCSPMKGHSHVYWYRQLPEEGLKFMVYLQKENIIDESGMPKERFSAEFPKEGPSILRIQQVVRGDSAAYFCASSPWGSGSETQYFGPGTRLLVL.

This clone was seen only once. CDR3 region: CASSYIAGDTQYF. Written as DNA, the CDR3 is TGTGCCAGCAGTTACATAGCGGGAGATACGCAGTATTTT. The chain is built from TRBV6-6 and TRBJ2-3; 7 bases agree with TRBD2. This CDR3 comprises 13 residues. V trimming: 2 bases; J trimming: 5 bases; junction bases outside the gene matches: 1. Germline V lookup: CDR1 MNHNY, CDR2 SVGAGI (reference sequence).

The genes are TRBV5-1 and TRBJ2-7, with 14 positions matching TRBD2. The CDR3 has 15 residues. CDR1 and CDR2 from the germline V gene are SGHRS and YFSETQ. J gave up 11 bases and V 4 bases, and 11 bases lay outside the gene matches. This CDR3 reads CASSAYGTSGSLEYF. CDR3 DNA: TGCGCCAGCAGCGCCTACGGGACTAGCGGGAGCCTTGAGTACTTC.

The chain employs TRBV19 and TRBJ2-4; D may be TRBD1 (6 bases). The CDR3 extends over 16 amino acids. Looked up from germline, CDR1 is LNHDA and CDR2 is SQIVND (reference sequence). Trimming cost V 3 bases and J 0 bases, with 12 bases left between them. The CDR3 coding sequence is TGTGCCAGTAGTATGTCTGGACAGCAAGCCAAAAACATTCAGTACTTC. It translates to CASSMSGQQAKNIQYF.

This sequence joins TRBV19 and TRBJ1-1; TRBD1 matches 9 bases. The CDR3 is 14 amino acids. The V segment lost 7 bases and the J segment 3 bases; nucleotides outside the gene matches: 6. CDR1 and CDR2 (germline): LNHDA, SQIVND (reference sequence). The CDR3 reads CASNLRTGDTEAFF. The CDR3 DNA sequence: TGTGCCAGTAATCTACGGACAGGGGACACTGAAGCTTTCTTT.

The chain combines TRBV19 with TRBJ1-3; a weak D match, TRBD1 (5 bases). CDR3 length: 16 residues. CDR1 and CDR2 from the germline V gene are LNHDA and SQIVND (reference sequence). Trimming left V 10 bases short and J 1 base short, with 20 bases between. The CDR3: CATNSGGWESGNTIYF. The CDR3, as DNA: TGTGCCACTAACAGCGGGGGATGGGAGTCTGGAAACACCATATATTTT.